Here is one T cell receptor (beta chain) with its context. Germline V CDR1 and CDR2: SGHVS, FNYEAQ. Trimming removed 1 base from V and 4 bases from J; junction bases left unmatched: 6. The CDR3 is 17 residues long. This sample is part of a study of blood T cell repertoires in COVID-19. About the research overall: Whether acute or convalescent, the COVID-19 samples came from the United States, Italy and Spain. PBMCs, B-cell-depleted T cells, or T cells provided the cDNA or gDNA that made up the material.

Clones were read by immunoSEQ multiplex PCR, and TCRdb kept only the in-frame ones, dropping some. The profile shows 25,000 to 30,000 clones, around 87% of them singletons. The origin of this receptor is a human donor in a cohort sampled during active COVID-19. The donor label of this sample is uncertain. Source material: peripheral blood. The chain uses TRBV7-6 and TRBJ2-1, with 11 bases lining up with TRBD2. The CDR3 region is CASSLGVLAGGYNEQFF. CDR3 nucleotide sequence: TGTGCCAGCAGCTTAGGGGTTCTAGCGGGAGGATACAATGAGCAGTTCTTC.